This is a list of T cell receptor beta chains from one sample in a study of cytomegalovirus exposure and HLA in healthy donors. The protocol was immunoSEQ multiplex PCR, while the TCRdb copy is restricted to in-frame clones and leaves out a portion. Found here are about 170,000 clones, about 89% of them singletons; the top ten hold roughly 3%. The sequenced material came from PBMCs. The receptors were gathered from a man younger than 35 in good health and CMV-seropositive. Each CDR3 is given with its conserved first and last residue. Fields, in order: V gene, J gene, D gene, clone size, CDR3 protein, CDR3 DNA. A D gene is named only where the DNA matches it firmly. Clone size appears in some rows only: once, few, many, or a class for an expanded clone.

>TRBV28|TRBJ1-2|TRBD1|.
CATFDRVNYGYTF
TGTGCCACCTTCGACAGGGTTAACTATGGCTACACCTTC
>TRBV6-5|TRBJ2-3|TRBD1|.
CASSWDRSTDTQYF
TGTGCCAGCAGCTGGGACAGAAGCACAGATACGCAGTATTTT
>TRBV4-2|TRBJ2-3|TRBD2|.
CASSQVSAGGLGDTQYF
TGTGCCAGCAGCCAAGTATCAGCGGGAGGTCTGGGGGATACGCAGTATTTT
>TRBV6-1|TRBJ1-1|TRBD1|.
CASRGTAEAFF
TGTGCCAGCAGGGGGACAGCGGAAGCTTTCTTT
>TRBV28|TRBJ2-7|.|.
CASSFWGGGAPLTYEQYF
TGTGCCAGCAGTTTCTGGGGTGGCGGGGCTCCTCTGACCTACGAGCAGTACTTC
>TRBV9|TRBJ2-7|.|.
CASSVVRAPCEQYF
TGTGCCAGCAGCGTAGTCAGGGCCCCCTGCGAGCAGTACTTC
>TRBV4-2|TRBJ2-7|.|few
CASSQRGQGRNYEQYF
TGTGCCAGCAGCCAAAGGGGTCAGGGGAGAAACTACGAGCAGTACTTC
>TRBV25-1|TRBJ1-2|TRBD1|.
CASSPGQIYGYTF
TGTGCCAGCAGTCCGGGACAGATATATGGCTACACCTTC
>TRBV4-3|TRBJ2-1|TRBD1|.
CASSQDLGTGAANEQFF
TGCGCCAGCAGCCAAGATTTAGGGACAGGGGCCGCCAATGAGCAGTTCTTC
>TRBV19|TRBJ2-1|.|.
CASSIFSANNEQFF
TGTGCCAGTAGTATTTTTAGCGCCAACAATGAGCAGTTCTTC
>TRBV28|TRBJ2-7|.|.
CASSYSREYEQYF
TGTGCCAGCAGTTACTCTAGGGAGTACGAGCAGTACTTC
>TRBV29-1|TRBJ2-1|TRBD2|.
CSVVGLAGIGWDNEQFF
TGCAGCGTTGTGGGACTAGCGGGAATAGGGTGGGACAATGAGCAGTTCTTC
>TRBV9|TRBJ2-3|TRBD1|.
CASSTRQGVTDTQYF
TGTGCCAGCAGCACAAGACAGGGGGTGACAGATACGCAGTATTTT
>TRBV7-2|TRBJ1-4|.|.
CASSLLGGEKLFF
TGTGCCAGCAGCCTTCTGGGGGGTGAAAAACTGTTTTTT